This T cell receptor beta chain was obtained from a study of blood T cell repertoires in COVID-19. Per the authors' pipeline: Nucleated cell counts were estimated from reference gene primer amplification. The table came from immunoSEQ multiplex PCR; TCRdb's copy has only in-frame clones and leaves some out. V and J calls and clone size are copied from that table; D and trimming were computed from the DNA. The sample contains 130,000 to 150,000 clones, around 80% of which appear only once. V was shortened by 3 bases and J by 5 bases, with 7 bases between the two germline ends. The CDR3 is 12 residues long. Germline V gene lookup returns CDR1 KGHSH and CDR2 LQKENI.

The chain recombines TRBV18 with TRBJ2-5; D is uncertain. The sample consisted of peripheral blood. The clonotype was recovered from a man aged 55-75 years with active or convalescent COVID-19. The CDR3 sequence is CASSPPSETQYF. The CDR3 DNA is TGTGCCAGCTCACCCCCCTCGGAGACCCAGTACTTC.